The present T cell receptor (beta chain) was sequenced within a study of long-term antiretroviral therapy in people with HIV. This clone was recorded only once. Its antigen remains unknown. Going into DNA extraction, samples held roughly 0.85-11 million cryopreserved PBMC. Germline assignment: CDR1 SGHTA and CDR2 FQGNSA. The CDR3 runs to 11 residues. Between the trimmed V and J ends, which lost 1 base and 5 bases, there was a span of 2 bases. Overall study findings and caveats: Transplant donor controls retained higher diversity, though diversity increased after ART. Dominant in the repertoire at all time points were clones expanded before ART. Narrower CDR3 length ranges marked HIV repertoires relative to controls.

With survey level as its setting, the immunoSEQ assay was v3.0. Sequencing used immunoSEQ multiplex PCR; TCRdb keeps in-frame clones, though not all of them. The sample yields tens of thousands of clones, around 87% seen once. The source of this sequence is a woman aged 18-29 years with HIV. The material was unsorted PBMCs, obtained 0.5 years after starting antiretroviral therapy. The V call is TRBV7-2, the J call TRBJ2-5; no clear D. The CDR3 bases are TGTGCCAGCAGCTTAGTGGAGACCCAGTACTTC. Residues: CASSLVETQYF. Variable domain in full (rest from reference TRBV7-2 and TRBJ2-5): GAGVSQSPSNKVTEKGKDVELRCDPISGHTALYWYRQSLGQGLEFLIYFQGNSAPDKSGLPSDRFSAERTGGSVSTLTIQRTQQEDSAVYLCASSLVETQYFGPGTRLLVL.